The rows below give T cell receptor beta chains drawn from one sample of a study of blood T cells in healthy people across ages. TCRdb used MiXCR to reprocess the 5' RACE reads, holding one entry per CDR3 protein. The table has around 800,000 distinct CDR3 sequences, less than 80% seen once. Sequencing was done on a sample of blood. The receptors originated from a man aged 30 to 39 in good health. Both conserved end residues are part of each CDR3. The D gene is left open where the match is weak.

>TRBJ2-3|-|TRBV7-9
CASSKAGGARTDTQYF
>TRBJ2-3|-|TRBV29-1
CSVAWGVTTDTQYF
>TRBJ2-5|TRBD2|TRBV12-3/TRBV12-4
CASSMPGLASQETQYF
>TRBJ2-1|-|TRBV14
CASSLFDWGEQFF
>TRBJ2-7|-|TRBV28
CASNEDNYEQYF
>TRBJ2-5|TRBD2|TRBV12-3/TRBV12-4
CASSREAPPETQYF
>TRBJ1-2|-|TRBV15
CATSRDPGSYRSYTF
>TRBJ2-5|-|TRBV20-1
CNARVGVQETQYF
>TRBJ2-7|-|TRBV6-5
CASSPPMAYEQYF
>TRBJ2-7|TRBD1|TRBV6-2/TRBV6-3
CASSFRQGWGNEQYF
>TRBJ1-5|-|TRBV5-1
CASSLSGGISQPQHF
>TRBJ2-1|TRBD1|TRBV18
CASSPVTGYEQFF
>TRBJ2-3|-|TRBV28
CASSLDRSTDTQYF
>TRBJ2-5|-|TRBV20-1
CSASPQPFQETQYF
>TRBJ1-4|-|TRBV5-1
CASSPNTKATNEKLFF
>TRBJ2-3|TRBD1|TRBV29-1
CSVGQGRTDTRYF
>TRBJ2-1|TRBD1|TRBV5-1
CASSSSLQGSEQFF
>TRBJ2-1|-|TRBV7-2
CASSSRWQNNEQFF
>-|-|TRBV29-1
CSVEADEQYF
>-|TRBD1|TRBV7-6
CASGSRGIFYEQYF
>TRBJ1-6|-|TRBV4-1
CASSHTEGSAASPLHF
>TRBJ1-5|-|TRBV20-1
CSAQRQNSNQPQHF
>TRBJ1-1|-|TRBV7-9
CASSLWLGLNTEAFF
>TRBJ2-3|TRBD2|TRBV20-1
CSAREAGGRLDTQYF
>TRBJ2-5|TRBD1|TRBV12-3/TRBV12-4
CASRQGAGETQYF
>TRBJ1-6|-|TRBV7-9
CASSSDGFSPLHF
>TRBJ2-5|-|TRBV10-3
CAISEGRGQETQYF
>TRBJ2-5|TRBD1|TRBV12-3/TRBV12-4
CASSHGTGKETQYF
>TRBJ2-3|-|TRBV5-1
CASSPPRAGEAVTQYF
>TRBJ2-3|-|TRBV28
CASSSATPAGTDTQYF
>TRBJ1-3|TRBD1|TRBV7-2
CASSAGQEDSGNTIYF
>TRBJ2-1|-|TRBV4-2
CASSQDGTLLGNEQFF
>TRBJ2-1|TRBD1|TRBV12-3/TRBV12-4
CASSFRGQGDNEQFF
>TRBJ2-1|-|TRBV7-3
CASSLTARLGNEQFF
>TRBJ2-1|TRBD2|TRBV4-1
CASSPSFQGLAYNEQFF
>TRBJ1-6|-|TRBV4-3
CASSQVLRVVANSPLHF
>TRBJ1-5|TRBD1|TRBV12-3/TRBV12-4
CASSLTGGIHQPQHF
>TRBJ2-1|-|TRBV7-2
CASTSGLTSYNEQFF
>TRBJ1-6|TRBD1|TRBV4-3
CASSWGWDREMGSPLHF
>TRBJ2-3|-|TRBV4-3
CASSQAAGKVTDTQYF
>TRBJ2-1|TRBD2|TRBV12-3/TRBV12-4
CASSFWRGDPNEQFF
>TRBJ1-2|TRBD1|TRBV6-2/TRBV6-3
CASSFATGRYTF
>TRBJ1-5|-|TRBV6-5
CASSYGHTDNQPQHF
>TRBJ2-7|-|TRBV6-2/TRBV6-3
CASTHEGYEQYF
>-|TRBD2|TRBV7-2
CASSLGRGKGTQYF
>TRBJ2-7|-|TRBV20-1
CSASLTGEQYF
>TRBJ2-6|TRBD1|TRBV20-1
CSARGDRGNSGANVLTF
>TRBJ2-3|-|TRBV3-1
CASSQGTAARADTQYF
>TRBJ2-5|TRBD2|TRBV6-2/TRBV6-3
CASTASGAHWEYF
>TRBJ2-5|-|TRBV9
CASSSGPGRETQYF
>TRBJ2-5|TRBD1|TRBV20-1
CSARPGQGSETQYF
>TRBJ1-2|-|TRBV5-5
CASSPSPSRGYTF
>TRBJ2-3|-|TRBV10-3
CAISGAFTDTQYF